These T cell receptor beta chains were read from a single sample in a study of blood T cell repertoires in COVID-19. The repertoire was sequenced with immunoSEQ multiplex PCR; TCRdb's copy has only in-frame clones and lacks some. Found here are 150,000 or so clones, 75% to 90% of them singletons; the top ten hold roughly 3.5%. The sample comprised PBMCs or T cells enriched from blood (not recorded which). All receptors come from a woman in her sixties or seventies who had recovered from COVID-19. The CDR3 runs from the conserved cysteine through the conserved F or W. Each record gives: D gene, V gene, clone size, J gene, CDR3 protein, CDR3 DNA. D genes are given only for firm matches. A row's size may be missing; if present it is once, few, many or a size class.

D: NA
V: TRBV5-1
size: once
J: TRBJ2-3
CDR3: CASSPYYTDTQYF
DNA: TGCGCCAGCAGCCCCTACTACACAGATACGCAGTATTTT

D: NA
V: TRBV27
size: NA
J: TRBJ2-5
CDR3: CASSLWAQETQYF
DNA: TGTGCCAGCAGTTTATGGGCCCAAGAGACCCAGTACTTC

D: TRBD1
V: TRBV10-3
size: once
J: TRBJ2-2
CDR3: CAITGGTGFPGELFF
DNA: TGTGCCATCACAGGGGGTACGGGTTTCCCCGGGGAGCTGTTTTTT

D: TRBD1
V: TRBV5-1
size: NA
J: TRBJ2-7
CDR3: CASSRGDRALYEQYF
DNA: TGCGCCAGCAGCCGCGGGGACAGGGCCCTTTACGAGCAGTACTTC

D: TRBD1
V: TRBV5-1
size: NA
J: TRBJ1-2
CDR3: CASSLDIGTGVRGYGYTF
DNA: TGCGCCAGCAGCTTGGATATCGGGACAGGGGTGAGGGGCTATGGCTACACCTTC

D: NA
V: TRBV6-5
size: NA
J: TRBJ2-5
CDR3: CASSFGEVETQYF
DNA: TGTGCCAGCAGTTTCGGGGAGGTGGAGACCCAGTACTTC

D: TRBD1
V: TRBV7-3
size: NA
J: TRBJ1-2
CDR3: CASSLTQTGGGYGYTF
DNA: TGTGCCAGCAGCTTAACCCAAACAGGGGGCGGCTATGGCTACACCTTC

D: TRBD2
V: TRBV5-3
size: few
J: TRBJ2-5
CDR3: CARSHECAGGLQETQYF
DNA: TGTGCCAGAAGCCACGAATGTGCGGGGGGGCTACAAGAGACCCAGTACTTC

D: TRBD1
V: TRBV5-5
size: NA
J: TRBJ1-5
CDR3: CASSLSDRGLPSNQPQHF
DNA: TGTGCCAGCAGCTTGTCGGACAGGGGTCTGCCTAGCAATCAGCCCCAGCATTTT

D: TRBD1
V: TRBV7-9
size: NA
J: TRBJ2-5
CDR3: CASSSQGALGQETQYF
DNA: TGTGCCAGCAGCTCACAGGGGGCACTTGGGCAAGAGACCCAGTACTTC

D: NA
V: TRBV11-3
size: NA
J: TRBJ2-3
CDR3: CASSAGQNTDTQYF
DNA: TGTGCCAGCAGCGCCGGACAGAACACAGATACGCAGTATTTT

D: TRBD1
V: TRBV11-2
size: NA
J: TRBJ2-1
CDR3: CASSLGLGGSSYNEQFF
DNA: TGTGCCAGCAGCTTAGGGTTAGGGGGCAGCTCCTACAATGAGCAGTTCTTC

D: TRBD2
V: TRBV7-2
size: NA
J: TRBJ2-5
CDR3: CASGFPFGAGGQETQYF
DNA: TGTGCCAGCGGATTCCCTTTCGGAGCGGGGGGGCAAGAGACCCAGTACTTC

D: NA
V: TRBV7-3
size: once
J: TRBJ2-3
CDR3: CASSATLLGGRTDTQYF
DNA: TGTGCCAGCAGCGCCACCCTGCTTGGGGGCCGCACAGATACGCAGTATTTT

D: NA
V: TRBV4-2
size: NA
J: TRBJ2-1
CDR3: CASSLKFENEQFF
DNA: TGTGCCAGCAGCCTAAAGTTCGAGAATGAGCAGTTCTTC

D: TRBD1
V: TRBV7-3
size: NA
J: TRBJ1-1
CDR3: CASSPGQDYGGTEAFF
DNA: TGTGCCAGCAGCCCTGGACAGGACTACGGGGGCACTGAAGCTTTCTTT

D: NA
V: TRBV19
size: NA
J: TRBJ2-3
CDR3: CASSLPYVGSSDTQYF
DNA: TGTGCCAGTAGTCTCCCGTATGTGGGTAGCTCAGATACGCAGTATTTT

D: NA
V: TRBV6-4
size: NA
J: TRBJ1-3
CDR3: CASRRGREPF
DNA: TGTGCCAGCAGGCGAGGACGGGAACCTTTT

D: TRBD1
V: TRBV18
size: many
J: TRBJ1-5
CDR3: CASSPRDRGYDQPQHF
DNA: TGTGCCAGCTCACCCCGGGACAGGGGGTACGATCAGCCCCAGCATTTT

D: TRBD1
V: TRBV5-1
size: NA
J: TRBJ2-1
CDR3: CASSLGQGEHNEQFF
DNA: TGCGCCAGCAGCTTGGGCCAGGGGGAGCACAATGAGCAGTTCTTC

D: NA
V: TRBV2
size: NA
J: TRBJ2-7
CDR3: CASRPPVSYEQYF
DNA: TGTGCCAGCAGACCCCCGGTATCCTACGAGCAGTACTTC

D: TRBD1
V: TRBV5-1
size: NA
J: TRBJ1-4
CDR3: CASSWEGQVATNEKLFF
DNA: TGCGCCAGCAGCTGGGAGGGACAGGTTGCAACTAATGAAAAACTGTTTTTT

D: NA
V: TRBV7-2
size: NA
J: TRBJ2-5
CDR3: CASSPIGRGGGGYQETQYF
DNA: TGTGCCAGCAGTCCGATAGGCCGCGGTGGAGGCGGGTACCAAGAGACCCAGTACTTC

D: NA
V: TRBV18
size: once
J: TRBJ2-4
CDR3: CASSPAGLKNIQYF
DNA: TGTGCCAGCTCACCGGCAGGGTTGAAAAACATTCAGTACTTC

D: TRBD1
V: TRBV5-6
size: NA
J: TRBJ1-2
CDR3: CASSLGTGIYGYTF
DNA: TGTGCCAGCAGCTTGGGGACAGGTATCTATGGCTACACCTTC

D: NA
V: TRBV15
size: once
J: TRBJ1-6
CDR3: CATSRGAGTSYNSPLHF
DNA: TGTGCCACCAGCAGAGGGGCGGGCACCTCCTATAATTCACCCCTCCACTTT